This T cell receptor (beta chain) originates from a study of blood T cell repertoires in COVID-19. Whole-study context: Researchers got acute and convalescent COVID-19 samples from the United States, Italy and Spain.

The assay was immunoSEQ multiplex PCR, and TCRdb's table has in-frame clones only and misses some. The table shows about 200,000 clones, with roughly 90% occurring only once. Looked up from germline, CDR1 is MNHEY and CDR2 is SVGAGI. Trimming took 6 bases from V and 4 from J, leaving 13 bases between them. This CDR3 spans 14 amino acids. Grouping used clinical history reported by participants in a survey and questionnaire. The sequence was obtained from a woman between 18 and 29 years old who had recovered from COVID-19. The chain employs TRBV6-5 and TRBJ2-1, with a tentative D call TRBD1 (6 bases). Input material: PBMCs or T cells enriched from blood (not recorded which). CDR3 in amino acids: CASSSSQGYNEQFF. The CDR3 DNA sequence: TGTGCCAGCAGCTCCTCACAGGGTTACAATGAGCAGTTCTTC.